This T cell receptor (beta chain) is drawn from a study of blood T cell repertoires in COVID-19. CDR3 length equals 18 residues. CDR1 ENHRY and CDR2 SYGVKD come from the germline V gene. V lost 1 base and J 2 bases, leaving 15 bases between the germline ends. Original handling: Reference gene primers were amplified, and this amplification served to estimate nucleated cell counts. Method: immunoSEQ multiplex PCR; TCRdb's copy keeps in-frame clones and lacks some. That table gives V, J and clone size, and the DNA gave D and trimming. The repertoire includes tens of thousands of clones, around four fifths of them detected once, and around 19% sits in the top ten.

This receptor was identified in a woman aged 45-60 years with active or convalescent COVID-19. This chain uses TRBV10-3 with TRBJ2-6, with D possibly TRBD2 on 5 matching bases. The sample was peripheral blood. This CDR3 reads CAISEFSGLRTGANVLTF. In DNA form, the CDR3 reads TGTGCCATCAGTGAGTTCTCCGGACTCAGGACTGGGGCCAACGTCCTGACTTTC.